This T cell receptor beta chain was identified during a study of Graves' ophthalmopathy and Graves' hyperthyroidism (dated by TCRdb to between 2018 and 2020). Context from the whole study: Peripheral blood was collected at initial diagnosis, before any treatment. The study used signatures of the TCR beta repertoire to tell Graves' ophthalmopathy apart from Graves' hyperthyroidism and to predict which patients would progress to ophthalmopathy. Following sampling, methimazole starting at 30 mg daily was administered to hyperthyroidism patients, and high-dose intravenous methylprednisolone was administered to ophthalmopathy patients. T-cell repertoires of thyroid tissue and blood were compared in about 6 hyperthyroidism patients. To explore V-J signatures that separate ophthalmopathy from hyperthyroidism, a discovery set of about a hundred patients was enrolled, consisting of about 41 with ophthalmopathy and 55 to 65 with stable hyperthyroidism. For independent validation, a separate cohort was made up of 18 hyperthyroidism patients plus 17 patients who later progressed from hyperthyroidism to ophthalmopathy. In total, approximately 130 blood samples were TCR-sequenced: approximately 40 ophthalmopathy, under 85 hyperthyroidism and some 17 hyperthyroidism-to-ophthalmopathy patients.

The ophthalmopathy patients had moderately to severely active disease, with a Clinical Activity Score of 3 or higher, a NOSPECS grade of 4 or higher, and a disease duration of less than 3 months. Anyone with other autoimmune diseases, uncontrolled infections, pregnancy or lactation was excluded from the study. Diagnosis was based on clinical symptoms, serum thyroxine, TRAb, thyroid ultrasound and orbital computed tomography. Ficoll-Paque density gradient centrifugation was used to isolate PBMCs from approximately 10 ml of fresh peripheral blood. Total RNA was extracted using Trizol reagent, and RNA quality was checked on an Agilent 2100 Bioanalyzer. The paper as a whole reports these results and caveats: In validation, the model predicted ophthalmopathy progression with 70.59% sensitivity and 72.22% specificity; some twelve predicted patients were CT-confirmed with GO in a median of around 6 months. Most expanded thyroid clonotypes with a frequency above 0.001 also appeared in blood, which suggests that blood repertoires may reflect the immune response in the thyroid. Sample size was not predetermined statistically, and investigators were not blinded to group allocation. Ophthalmopathy was separated from stable hyperthyroidism by the 13-signature model with about 85% sensitivity and around 81% specificity in cross-validation and with 80%/75% in the test set.

TCR beta CDR3 regions were amplified from RNA transcripts for repertoire sequencing. The first round of RT-PCR was done with HTBI primers and the Qiagen OneStep RT-PCR kit, and was followed by a second round of multiplex PCR, then size selection and purification. Libraries were sequenced paired-end with 100 bp reads on an Illumina HiSeq2000. On the authors' methods: SOAPnuke was used to process the reads, throwing out any read that had adapters, had uncalled bases, had a mean Phred below 15, or lacked an exact constant-primer or identifier match. COPE v1.2.5 was used to merge the high-quality paired reads. Each unique nucleotide sequence was treated as a clonotype, and MiTCR v1.1 was used to align the clonotypes to the IMGT TRB V, D and J references. Analysis was restricted to V-J combinations with a frequency above 0.0001, which covered roughly 99% of repertoires. A TCR clonal expansion and chaos score per V-J combination was defined as the ratio of F50 clonal expansion to chaos observed in the TCRdist matrix. Welch's t-statistics and random forest were used to narrow the features down to approximately 13 V-J combinations, which were then fed into a naive Bayes classifier. The similarity between thyroid and blood repertoires was quantified using the Morisita-Horn index. The raw public reads went through TCRdb reprocessing: fastp at Q25, MiXCR clone calling, in-frame beta chains kept. Rows with a matching CDR3 protein are joined into one entry that keeps the most common DNA and genes. TCRdb assigned the V and J calls; the authors' analysis was not used. Present in this sample are 500,000 to 800,000 distinct CDR3 sequences, over 40% of which were seen just once. About 3.3% of the sample rests with the top ten.

This clonotype was counted ten times or more. What this receptor recognizes is not known. There are no base qualities to consult, and no much larger clone falls within one base. For CDR1 and CDR2, the germline V gene lists MNHEY and SVGAGI. From the cysteine up to the phenylalanine, the CDR3 has a length of 13 residues. The entry retains the CDR3 DNA only, 39 bases that are in frame from base 1. V is shortened by 4 bases, J by 6 bases, and the region joining them spans 12 bases. This sequence originates from an adult man with Graves' ophthalmopathy. Rearrangement joined TRBV6-5 to TRBJ1-2; TRBD1 is possibly the D segment (5 matching bases). Sequenced input: peripheral blood. CDR3 reads: CASSWGREHGYTF. The DNA reads TGTGCCAGCAGTTGGGGCAGGGAACATGGCTACACCTTC.